This T cell receptor (beta chain) is from a study of blood T cell repertoires in COVID-19. Clones were sequenced by immunoSEQ multiplex PCR, and TCRdb holds only the in-frame ones, with some missing. Here the sample spans roughly 150,000 clones, around 87% being singletons. The receptor was isolated from a man aged 18 to 30 with COVID-19, enrolled during active disease. Sequenced material: peripheral blood.

This chain's CDR3 is CASSLGLAGDTQYF. The CDR3 bases are TGTGCCAGCAGTCTCGGACTAGCGGGAGATACGCAGTATTTT. The chain recombines TRBV27 with TRBJ2-3, with 11 bases identical to TRBD2. J was trimmed by 5 bases and V by 5 bases; bases with no gene match: 3. The germline V gene has CDR1 MNHEY and CDR2 SMNVEV (reference sequence). The CDR3 is made up of 14 amino acids.